The 27 T cell receptor beta chains presented below share a single source sample, sequenced in a study of monozygotic twins with inflammatory bowel disease. TCRdb reprocessed the 5' RACE reads, keeping one entry per CDR3 protein, no DNA. This sample's clone table lists approximately 210,000 distinct CDR3 sequences. Sequenced sample: blood. The receptors were gathered from a human donor with ulcerative colitis or Crohn's disease, or a healthy co-twin of an affected twin (not recorded which).

CDR3 sequence reads: CASSPGLAEGQETQYF. The chain joins TRBV9 to TRBJ2-5; TCRdb reports TRBD2, a call that lacks DNA to check it against. This CDR3 has 16 residues. Germline V gene lookup returns CDR1 SGDLS and CDR2 YYNGEE.

V gene TRBV7-2 combines with J gene TRBJ2-7; lacking DNA, the TRBD1 call made by TCRdb goes unchecked. Per germline, CDR1 SGHTA and CDR2 FQGNSA. The CDR3 is made up of 18 amino acids. CDR3 sequence: CASSLPLGSGGRQYEQYF.

The chain employs TRBV20-1 and TRBJ2-1; checking the TCRdb D call of TRBD1 is not possible without DNA. There are 16 residues in the CDR3. The germline CDR1 and CDR2 sequences are DFQATT and SNEGSKA (reference sequence). CDR3 sequence: CSARDLSGGHYNEQFF.

The V call is TRBV7-8, the J call TRBJ2-2; there is no DNA to check the TCRdb D call of TRBD2. In germline, CDR1 is SGHVS, CDR2 FQNEAQ. The CDR3 runs 17 residues. The CDR3 reads CASSSDYSGGNTGELFF.

The gene calls are TRBV7-9 and TRBJ1-5; there is no DNA to check the TCRdb D call of TRBD1. Germline loops: CDR1 SEHNR, CDR2 FQNEAQ (reference sequence). The CDR3 is 14 amino acids. CDR3 amino acids: CASSGTGEGQPQHF.

The chain has TRBV5-1 and TRBJ2-7; TCRdb indicates TRBD1, and absent DNA this call remains unverified. Germline assignment: CDR1 SGHRS and CDR2 YFSETQ. This CDR3 comprises 16 residues. CDR3 sequence reads: CASSSNPGQGAQEQYF.

This chain connects TRBV7-2 to TRBJ1-1. The germline V gene has CDR1 SGHTA and CDR2 FQGNSA. The CDR3 runs 15 residues. CDR3 sequence: CASSSLPGGWTEAFF.

The chain recombines TRBV29-1 with TRBJ1-4; the D call from TCRdb, TRBD1, cannot be confirmed without DNA. There are 14 residues in the CDR3. The germline V gene has CDR1 SQVTM and CDR2 ANQGSEA. CDR3 sequence reads: CSAGDRGQSEKLFF.

The chain employs TRBV7-6 and TRBJ2-7; TCRdb reports TRBD1, a call that lacks DNA to check it against. Germline values: CDR1 SGHVS, CDR2 FNYEAQ. This CDR3 is 16 amino acids long. The CDR3 region is CASSLGTGPGTYEQYF.

V is TRBV5-1 and J is TRBJ2-2; TCRdb's D call, TRBD1, is unchecked because there is no DNA. CDR3 length equals 16 residues. Looked up from germline, CDR1 is SGHRS and CDR2 is YFSETQ. The CDR3: CASSPRTGGNTGELFF. The whole variable domain, filled in from reference TRBV5-1 and TRBJ2-2, reads KAGVTQTPRYLIKTRGQQVTLSCSPISGHRSVSWYQQTPGQGLQFLFEYFSETQRNKGNFPGRFSGRQFSNSRSEMNVSTLELGDSALYLCASSPRTGGNTGELFFGEGSRLTVL.

The chain couples TRBV19 to TRBJ1-2; lacking DNA, the TRBD1 call made by TCRdb goes unchecked. This CDR3 has 12 amino acids. Germline V gene data show CDR1 as LNHDA and CDR2 as SQIVND (reference sequence). The CDR3 spells CASSGGTDGYTF.

This chain joins TRBV13 and TRBJ1-1; TCRdb's assignment of TRBD1 cannot be checked, as there is no DNA. The CDR3 runs 14 residues. Germline CDR1 reads PRHDT; CDR2 reads FYEKMQ (reference sequence). CDR3 residues: CASSLKGFDTEAFF.

The chain has TRBV5-1 and TRBJ1-1. The germline CDR1 and CDR2 sequences are SGHRS and YFSETQ. The CDR3 extends over 13 amino acids. This chain's CDR3 is CASSYSQSTEAFF.

The chain uses TRBV5-3 and TRBJ1-2. TRBV5-3 is an open reading frame whose function is uncertain. The CDR3 totals 15 residues. CDR3 residues: CARSPPCGVNYGYTF.

The chain couples TRBV5-6 to TRBJ1-1. CDR3 length: 14 residues. Germline CDR1 and CDR2: SGHDT and YYEEEE. This chain's CDR3 is CASTLLGRIREAFF.

V gene TRBV9 combines with J gene TRBJ2-3; TCRdb's D call, TRBD2, is unchecked because there is no DNA. The CDR3 has 15 amino acids. Germline assignment: CDR1 SGDLS and CDR2 YYNGEE. This CDR3 reads CASSVVGQSTDTQYF.

The gene calls are TRBV6-1 and TRBJ2-5; TCRdb proposes TRBD2, but this gene call is untestable without DNA. CDR3 size: 17 residues. The germline V gene encodes CDR1 MNHNS and CDR2 SASEGT. The CDR3 sequence is CASSEYPGLAVGETQYF.

The rearrangement links TRBV20-1 to TRBJ2-7; no DNA is available, so the TRBD2 call from TCRdb remains unchecked. Germline CDR1 is DFQATT and CDR2 is SNEGSKA (reference sequence). The CDR3 is made up of 13 amino acids. The CDR3 spells CSASAGGEYEQYF.

This chain links TRBV3-1 with TRBJ1-6. The CDR3 totals 16 residues. In germline, CDR1 is LGHDT, CDR2 YNNKEL (reference sequence). CDR3 residues: CASSQEGQLWGSPLHF. Supplemented by reference TRBV3-1 and TRBJ1-6, the full variable domain reads DTAVSQTPKYLVTQMGNDKSIKCEQNLGHDTMYWYKQDSKKFLKIMFSYNNKELIINETVPNRFSPKSPDKAHLNLHINSLELGDSAVYFCASSQEGQLWGSPLHFGNGTRLTVT.

The chain is built from TRBV6-2 or TRBV6-3 and TRBJ2-6; lacking DNA, the TRBD1 call made by TCRdb goes unchecked. There are 19 residues in the CDR3. Germline V gives CDR1 MNHEY, CDR2 SVGEGT. The CDR3 protein is CASSFQGSVVISGANVLTF.

The chain employs TRBV6-2 or TRBV6-3 and TRBJ1-5. CDR1 and CDR2 from the germline V gene are MNHEY and SVGEGT. There are 16 residues in the CDR3. The CDR3 loop is CASSRQGKSVDQPQHF.

The chain recombines TRBV29-1 with TRBJ2-3; checking the TCRdb D call of TRBD1 is not possible without DNA. Germline assignment: CDR1 SQVTM and CDR2 ANQGSEA. The CDR3 length is 15 residues. The CDR3 loop reads CSVALERGRGDTQYF.

The CDR3 protein is CSVLNRDPRGETQYF. The chain uses TRBV29-1 and TRBJ2-5; TCRdb's D call of TRBD1 is untestable without DNA. Germline CDR1 is SQVTM and CDR2 is ANQGSEA. The CDR3 length is 15 residues.

The chain uses TRBV7-9 and TRBJ1-2. Germline-derived CDR1 and CDR2 are SEHNR and FQNEAQ (reference sequence). The CDR3 runs to 15 residues. The CDR3 here is CASSSMGSLDYGYTF.

The chain employs TRBV3-1 and TRBJ2-7. The CDR3 runs to 15 residues. CDR1 LGHDT and CDR2 YNNKEL come from the germline V gene (reference sequence). The CDR3 sequence: CASSQDPSSSYEQYF.

The genes are TRBV7-2 and TRBJ2-7; TCRdb's D call of TRBD1 is untestable without DNA. Germline V CDR1 and CDR2: SGHTA, FQGNSA. There are 12 residues in the CDR3. This CDR3 is CASSFGASEQYF.

The chain recombines TRBV12-3 or TRBV12-4 with TRBJ1-5. This CDR3 has 12 residues. The chain's CDR3 is CASSPIAGPQHF.